Here is one T cell receptor (beta chain) with its context. This clone came up once. The target of this receptor is not known. Per-base qualities were not stored, and no clone one base away is much larger. Between the V and J ends, shortened by 4 bases and 4 bases respectively, the junction contains 12 bases. The CDR3 has 14 amino acids, counting the end cysteine and phenylalanine. Kept here is only the CDR3 DNA, which spans 42 bases and is read in frame from base 1. The germline V gene supplies CDR1 SGHTA and CDR2 FQGNSA. This record belongs to a study of OX40 agonist ivuxolimab in advanced cancers. Background on the whole study: Ivuxolimab was an agonistic, fully human IgG2 monoclonal antibody directed against OX40 (CD134), a costimulatory receptor. Intravenous ivuxolimab was administered to patients every 2 weeks at six dose levels: 0.01, 0.1, 0.3, 1.5, 3 and 10 mg/kg. Among the approximately 54 dose-escalation patients, around 19 had hepatocellular carcinoma, 15 or so melanoma, 9 renal cell carcinoma and 9 head and neck cancer. In the dose-escalation cohort, 82.7% of patients were male, and the mean age was around 60 years, with a range of roughly 23 to 85. Prior anti-PD-1, anti-PD-L1 or anti-CTLA-4 therapy was permitted, and checkpoint inhibitors had been received by approximately 39% of dose-escalation patients. Partial responses occurred in three dose-escalation patients: two with cutaneous melanoma and one with hepatocellular carcinoma. Peripheral TCRbeta sequencing aimed to test whether ivuxolimab altered TCR sequence diversity and caused clonal T-cell expansion. The monotherapy dose-escalation portion (N ≈ 56 patients) of the phase I ivuxolimab trial is reported in the paper.

General findings and caveats noted by the study authors: Low levels of normalized T-cell clonal expansion were also shown by some nonresponding patients. At doses from 0.1 to 3.0 mg/kg, clonal expansion was seen in both CD4+ and CD8+ blood T cells between baseline and week 6. After ivuxolimab, expanded clones were on average more numerous among CD8+ T cells than among CD4+ T cells. The antigen specificity of the peripheral T cells that underwent clonal expansion was not determined. In the 0.1-3.0 mg/kg groups, partial responders had among the lowest normalized peripheral clonal expansion, particularly in CD8+ T cells.

To sequence the TCRbeta CDR3 region, genomic DNA was isolated from the sorted cells. The immunoSEQ Assay was used for sequencing of TCRbeta CDR3 regions. The immuneACCESS repertoire file appears here via TCRdb, limited to in-frame rearrangements. These files lack a portion of the clones; in checked studies, under half of the deficit traces to unresolved V genes, and the cause of the others is not known. The sample contains over 45,000 clones, about 86% of them found a single time. The top ten constitute around 0.99% of the sample. The trial excluded patients who had a history of autoimmune disease or were on systemic immunosuppression. Peripheral blood for TCR sequencing was drawn from every dose cohort at baseline, at cycle 4 day 1 and at cycle 7 day 1. Samples came from an open-label, multicenter, first-in-human phase I dose-escalation trial of ivuxolimab. The trial enrolled adults with locally advanced or metastatic head and neck squamous cell, hepatocellular, melanoma or renal cell carcinoma. CD4+ and CD8+ T cells were sorted separately from peripheral blood before TCR sequencing.

The source is an adult with an advanced solid tumor such as melanoma, head and neck, liver or kidney cancer. The V and J segments used are TRBV7-2 and TRBJ2-3, with TRBD1 tentatively as D gene (5 bases match). The input for sequencing was CD4+ or CD8+ T cells sorted from blood, taken in a trial of the OX40 agonist ivuxolimab. The DNA is as follows: TGTGCCAGCAGCTCATTCAGGGCAGCAGATACGCAGTATTTT. Its protein product is CASSSFRAADTQYF.